This passage covers 5 T cell receptor beta chains from one sample sequenced in a study of T-cell reconstitution after alpha-beta-depleted transplantation in children. Construction of the TCRbeta library involved unique molecular identifiers. TCRdb reprocessed the PCR reads with MiXCR, giving one entry per CDR3 protein. The profile covers about 400,000 distinct CDR3 sequences, with roughly 21% appearing a single time and around 3.9% taken by the ten largest. Specimen: PBMCs from the stem cell graft donor, collected from the stem cell graft. These receptors were obtained from a human donor who donated a stem cell graft to a child with acute myeloid leukemia.

This clonotype appeared a few times. The DNA for the CDR3 is TGCAGCGTTGACAGCGGGAGGTCCCCTTACGAGCAGTACTTC. This encodes CSVDSGRSPYEQYF. The chain recombines TRBV29-1 with TRBJ2-7; 9 bases map to TRBD2. Germline CDR1 is SQVTM and CDR2 is ANQGSEA. With 3 bases clipped from V and 4 bases from J, the junction kept 7 bases outside the gene matches. The CDR3 spans 14 residues.

This clonotype was seen a handful of times. The V and J genes are TRBV9 and TRBJ2-2; D remains unclear. The CDR3 sequence is 13 residues long. CDR1 is SGDLS, CDR2 YYNGEE, per germline. V was pared by 0 bases and J by 4 bases, with 4 bases between. The CDR3 bases are TGTGCCAGCAGCGTAGTGGCCACCGGGGAGCTGTTTTTT. This encodes CASSVVATGELFF.

The rearrangement uses TRBV29-1 and TRBJ2-2; 7 bases are shared with TRBD1. This CDR3 spans 13 amino acids. Germline trimming cut 5 bases from V and 6 bases from J; bases unmatched to any gene: 6. Per the germline V gene, CDR1 is SQVTM and CDR2 is ANQGSEA. CDR3 loop: CSVLWQGAGELFF. The CDR3, as DNA: TGCAGCGTTCTGTGGCAGGGGGCCGGGGAGCTGTTTTTT.

The chain links TRBV2 to TRBJ2-1; TRBD2 agrees at 9 bases. This CDR3 has 14 residues. Germline values: CDR1 SNHLY, CDR2 FYNNEI. The V and J ends lost 8 bases and 6 bases, in that order; junction bases with no gene match: 8. The DNA of the CDR3 is TGTGCCAGCTGGGGCGTAGCGGGAGCCAATGAGCAGTTCTTC. It translates to CASWGVAGANEQFF.

This clonotype was counted ten times or more. The chain has TRBV6-1 and TRBJ2-5; D is perhaps TRBD1 or TRBD2 (5 bases each). The germline CDR1 and CDR2 sequences are MNHNS and SASEGT. Trimming took off 7 bases at V and 5 bases at J, with 23 bases between the two ends. This CDR3 has 16 residues. The CDR3 here is CASKGSVSRRRETQYF. The CDR3 nucleotides are TGTGCCAGCAAGGGGAGTGTCTCCAGGCGGCGGGAGACCCAGTACTTC.